Below, 19 T cell receptor beta chains from the same sample are listed, as sequenced in a study of T cells in tuberculosis. Noted time point: new active TB diagnosis, blood taken before or within 7 days of starting treatment. Repertoires were generated with immunoSEQ multiplex PCR, while TCRdb's copy carries only in-frame clones and drops some. This sample has some 30,000 clones, with roughly 86% found just once. Material: PBMCs, obtained at tuberculosis diagnosis. The receptors here all came from an adult with tuberculosis.

The chain combines TRBV5-1 with TRBJ2-7; 9 bases align to TRBD1. V lost 0 bases, J lost 2 bases, and 3 bases stayed unmatched. Per germline, CDR1 SGHRS and CDR2 YFSETQ. This CDR3 is built from 15 residues. CDR3 in amino acids: CASSLGGTGTYEQYF. Written as DNA, the CDR3 is TGCGCCAGCAGCTTGGGAGGGACAGGGACCTACGAGCAGTACTTC. The variable domain in full, completed from reference TRBV5-1 and TRBJ2-7, reads KAGVTQTPRYLIKTRGQQVTLSCSPISGHRSVSWYQQTPGQGLQFLFEYFSETQRNKGNFPGRFSGRQFSNSRSEMNVSTLELGDSALYLCASSLGGTGTYEQYFGPGTRLTVT.

The rearrangement uses TRBV7-3 and TRBJ2-1, with TRBD2 matching over 7 bases. The CDR3 is 14 amino acids. Germline CDR1 and CDR2: SGHTA and FQGTGA. Unmatched junction bases numbered 3, after V lost 4 bases and J lost 3 bases. The CDR3 nucleotides read TGTGCCAGCAGCTCCGGGGGGATCTACAATGAGCAGTTCTTC. It encodes CASSSGGIYNEQFF.

The chain couples TRBV2 to TRBJ1-1; 7 bases align to TRBD1. The CDR3 sequence is 14 residues long. Germline lookup yields CDR1 SNHLY and CDR2 FYNNEI. After removal of 5 bases from V and 0 bases from J, the junction contained 3 bases not matched to a gene. CDR3 residues: CASSLGQLNTEAFF. The DNA for the CDR3 is TGTGCCAGCAGTTTGGGACAGTTGAACACTGAAGCTTTCTTT.

The genes are TRBV9 and TRBJ1-3, with TRBD1 identical over 8 bases. V lost 0 bases and J lost 3; bases outside the gene matches: 8. CDR3 length: 17 residues. Germline V gives CDR1 SGDLS, CDR2 YYNGEE. The CDR3 DNA reads as TGTGCCAGCAGCGTAGAGGCGACTGGGACAGGTGGAAACACCATATATTTT. This translates into CASSVEATGTGGNTIYF. The variable domain in full, completed from reference TRBV9 and TRBJ1-3, reads DSGVTQTPKHLITATGQRVTLRCSPRSGDLSVYWYQQSLDQGLQFLIQYYNGEERAKGNILERFSAQQFPDLHSELNLSSLELGDSALYFCASSVEATGTGGNTIYFGEGSWLTVV.

CDR3 coding DNA: TGTGCCAGCAGAACAACAGGGGGGACCACTGAAGCTTTCTTT. This codes for CASRTTGGTTEAFF. V is TRBV6-5 and J is TRBJ1-1, with 8 nucleotides matching TRBD1. Germline lookup yields CDR1 MNHEY and CDR2 SVGAGI. The V and J ends lost 6 bases and 4 bases, in that order; junction bases with no gene match: 7. This CDR3 spans 14 amino acids.

The chain links TRBV30 to TRBJ2-4; D perhaps matches TRBD2 (6 bases). This CDR3 spans 12 amino acids. Trimming stripped 5 bases from V and 4 bases from J, with 9 bases between. Germline CDR1 GTSNPN, CDR2 SVGIG (reference sequence). The CDR3 here is CAWSAGKNIQYF. CDR3 coding DNA: TGTGCCTGGTCGGCGGGGAAAAACATTCAGTACTTC.

The DNA for the CDR3 is TGTGCCAGCAGCAAAGGGGACAGGGGGCTCGCGAACACCGGGGAGCTGTTTTTT. Its protein product is CASSKGDRGLANTGELFF. The V and J genes are TRBV21-1 and TRBJ2-2; TRBD1, the table's D call, lacks a check against the DNA. TRBV21-1 is deemed a pseudogene. CDR3 length equals 18 residues.

The chain employs TRBV6-6 and TRBJ1-1; D unclear. There are 15 residues in the CDR3. V was cut by 0 bases and J by 4 bases, with 12 bases left in between. Germline CDR1 and CDR2: MNHNY and SVGAGI (reference sequence). Here the CDR3 reads CASSYSEGRSTEAFF. In nucleotides, the CDR3 is TGTGCCAGCAGTTACTCTGAGGGCCGGAGCACTGAAGCTTTCTTT.

The chain links TRBV7-8 to TRBJ2-5; D perhaps matches TRBD2 (5 bases). V lost 5 bases to trimming and J lost 5 bases, with 9 bases between them. Germline V gene data show CDR1 as SGHVS and CDR2 as FQNEAQ. The CDR3 has 12 amino acids. Here the CDR3 reads CASSPRRETQYF. The CDR3 coding sequence is TGTGCCAGCAGCCCCCGGAGGGAGACCCAGTACTTC.

With respect to this clone: Other DNA sequences in this sample translate to the same CDR3. The chain is built from TRBV18 and TRBJ1-1; D is unclear. The germline V gene encodes CDR1 KGHSH and CDR2 LQKENI. The CDR3 covers 14 residues. Trimming pared 3 bases from V and 0 bases from J, leaving 8 bases between. As DNA, the CDR3 is TGTGCCAGCTCACCGACGGGGATGAACACTGAAGCTTTCTTT. Translated: CASSPTGMNTEAFF.

The chain joins TRBV19 to TRBJ2-1, with D maybe TRBD1 (6 bases). Germline V gives CDR1 LNHDA, CDR2 SQIVND (reference sequence). Trimming stripped 7 bases from V and 0 bases from J, with 10 bases between. This CDR3 is 14 amino acids long. The CDR3 loop reads CASTPRGSYNEQFF. As DNA, the CDR3 is TGTGCCAGTACCCCCAGGGGCTCCTACAATGAGCAGTTCTTC.

The chain has TRBV18 and TRBJ2-3; 7 nucleotides match TRBD2. Germline V gene lookup returns CDR1 KGHSH and CDR2 LQKENI. The CDR3 loop spans 12 amino acids. The J segment lost 6 bases and the V segment lost 11 bases, leaving 8 bases of the junction unmatched. The CDR3: CAGGLGPDTQYF. The CDR3 bases are TGTGCCGGCGGACTAGGTCCTGATACGCAGTATTTT.

The V gene is TRBV5-1, the J gene TRBJ2-5, with 8 bases that match TRBD2. With 6 bases clipped from V and 4 bases from J, the junction kept 8 bases outside the gene matches. CDR1 and CDR2 (germline): SGHRS, YFSETQ. CDR3 length: 14 amino acids. CDR3: CASNRGLAGETQYF. CDR3 DNA sequence: TGCGCCAGCAATCGGGGTCTAGCGGGAGAGACCCAGTACTTC.

The chain combines TRBV11-2 with TRBJ2-5; the match to TRBD2 covers 10 bases. V dropped 5 bases and J dropped 5; count of bases not matched to a gene: 5. The germline CDR1 and CDR2 sequences are SGHAT and FQNNGV. The CDR3 is 14 residues long. The CDR3 DNA is TGTGCCAGCAGCCGAGCGGGGGGGCAGGAGACCCAGTACTTC. Protein: CASSRAGGQETQYF.

This chain joins TRBV7-9 and TRBJ2-7; D possibly corresponds to TRBD1 (5 bases). CDR3 length equals 14 residues. Germline values: CDR1 SEHNR, CDR2 FQNEAQ (reference sequence). V gave up 5 bases and J gave up 5 bases, with 16 bases separating them. The CDR3 region is CASSPVQGAHEQYF. CDR3 coding DNA: TGTGCCAGCAGCCCCGTCCAGGGTGCCCACGAGCAGTACTTC.

This CDR3 is CASSAGQASGNTIYF. The CDR3 bases are TGTGCCAGCAGTGCGGGACAGGCCTCTGGAAACACCATATATTTT. The chain is built from TRBV6-1 and TRBJ1-3; 8 positions match TRBD1. J gave up 0 bases and V 4 bases, and 2 bases lay outside the gene matches. Germline lookup yields CDR1 MNHNS and CDR2 SASEGT. CDR3 size: 15 residues.

The chain recombines TRBV29-1 with TRBJ1-4; 9 nucleotides agree with TRBD1. Germline CDR1 and CDR2: SQVTM and ANQGSEA. The length of the CDR3 is 11 residues. Trimming took 4 bases from V and 14 from J; bases not matched to a gene: 5. CDR3 sequence reads: CSVVGQGRLFF. Here the CDR3 DNA reads TGCAGCGTTGTGGGACAGGGACGGCTGTTTTTT.

This sequence joins TRBV23-1 and TRBJ2-3; 15 bases agree with TRBD2. TRBV23-1 counts as an open reading frame of uncertain function. This CDR3 region has 17 residues. V dropped 4 bases and J dropped 10; count of bases not matched to a gene: 12. The CDR3 coding sequence is TGCGCCAGCAGTCCCCCCGGACTAGCGGGAGGGCCAATGGCGCAGTATTTT. Amino acid sequence: CASSPPGLAGGPMAQYF.

This chain uses TRBV10-2 with TRBJ2-1; no clear D gene. Trimming removed 6 bases from V and 5 bases from J, with 17 bases in between. The CDR3 totals 15 residues. CDR1 and CDR2 (germline): WSHSY, SAAADI. CDR3 residues: CASRRTLIRDNEQFF. CDR3 nucleotide sequence: TGCGCCAGCAGAAGAACATTAATTCGGGACAATGAGCAGTTCTTC.